Below are 22 T cell receptor beta chains sequenced from a single sample in a study of blood T cell repertoires in COVID-19. Generated by immunoSEQ multiplex PCR, the TCRdb table keeps only in-frame clones and is missing some. Here the sample spans some 89,000 clones, about 86% being singletons. What was sequenced was peripheral blood. Receptors originate from a human donor in a cohort sampled during active COVID-19.

The CDR3 DNA follows: TGCAGCGTCACCCTCACGGGACATCGAGGGGCTGAAGCTTTCTTT. Its translation: CSVTLTGHRGAEAFF. The chain joins TRBV29-1 to TRBJ1-1; the D gene is possibly TRBD1 (6 bases). The CDR3 length is 15 residues. The germline CDR1 and CDR2 sequences are SQVTM and ANQGSEA. Trimming took 6 bases from V and 6 from J, leaving 23 bases between them.

The chain combines TRBV7-2 with TRBJ1-2; TRBD1 matches at 7 bases. The CDR3 has 16 amino acids. Trimming removed 0 bases from V and 2 bases from J; junction bases left unmatched: 6. Germline assignment: CDR1 SGHTA and CDR2 FQGNSA. This CDR3 is CASSLALGGQNYGYTF. The CDR3, as DNA: TGTGCCAGCAGCTTAGCGCTAGGGGGCCAGAACTATGGCTACACCTTC. Variable domain in full (rest from reference TRBV7-2 and TRBJ1-2): GAGVSQSPSNKVTEKGKDVELRCDPISGHTALYWYRQSLGQGLEFLIYFQGNSAPDKSGLPSDRFSAERTGGSVSTLTIQRTQQEDSAVYLCASSLALGGQNYGYTFGSGTRLTVV.

The gene calls are TRBV12-3 or TRBV12-4 and TRBJ2-5; D uncertain. The length of the CDR3 is 12 residues. Trimming removed 6 bases at V and 5 bases at J, with 10 bases between. This CDR3 reads CASSLNRETQYF. DNA for the CDR3: TGTGCCAGCAGCCTCAATCGGGAGACCCAGTACTTC.

The chain combines TRBV7-9 with TRBJ2-1; D gene ambiguous. This CDR3 spans 13 amino acids. V gave up 2 bases and J gave up 3 bases, with 5 bases separating them. The germline gives CDR1 SEHNR, CDR2 FQNEAQ (reference sequence). For the CDR3, the DNA is TGTGCCAGCAGCTTAAACAGCTACAATGAGCAGTTCTTC. Translated, it gives CASSLNSYNEQFF.

The V call is TRBV11-3, the J call TRBJ2-1; TRBD2 agrees at 7 bases. CDR3 length: 13 amino acids. Germline V lookup: CDR1 SGHNT, CDR2 YENEEA. V shed 1 base and J 8 bases; nucleotides not matched to a gene: 2. The CDR3 DNA sequence: TGTGCCAGCAGCTTAGTGACTAGCTATGAGCAGTTCTTC. Translation: CASSLVTSYEQFF.

V and J are TRBV4-1 and TRBJ1-1; D uncertain. This CDR3 has 19 amino acids. Germline V CDR1 and CDR2: MGHRA, YSYEKL. V lost 4 bases and J lost 0, with 24 bases in between. CDR3 protein: CASSRLQTGKGSMNTEAFF. CDR3 nucleotides: TGCGCCAGCAGCCGCCTACAAACGGGAAAGGGCAGTATGAACACTGAAGCTTTCTTT.

The CDR3 loop reads CASSLTGESEAFF. CDR3 nucleotides: TGTGCCAGCTCACTTACAGGGGAGTCTGAAGCTTTCTTT. The chain uses TRBV18 and TRBJ1-1; 7 bases match TRBD1. CDR1 KGHSH and CDR2 LQKENI come from the germline V gene. This CDR3 spans 13 amino acids. Trimming cost V 4 bases and J 6 bases; bases outside gene matches: 5.

The chain recombines TRBV7-3 with TRBJ1-1, with 9 bases that match TRBD1. Germline V lookup: CDR1 SGHTA, CDR2 FQGTGA. The ends lost 5 bases at V and 7 bases at J; junction bases unmatched: 8. The CDR3 covers 14 residues. The CDR3 is CASSPGTGSLEAFF. In DNA form, the CDR3 reads TGTGCCAGCAGCCCAGGGACAGGGAGTCTTGAAGCTTTCTTT.

V and J are TRBV13 and TRBJ2-1, with 8 bases aligning to TRBD2. The CDR3 runs to 16 residues. Losses at the gene ends were 6 bases for V and 0 bases for J; bases not matched to a gene: 7. Germline V gives CDR1 PRHDT, CDR2 FYEKMQ (reference sequence). The chain's CDR3 is CASSRLALSSYNEQFF. CDR3 sequence (DNA): TGTGCCAGCAGTCGACTAGCGTTAAGCTCCTACAATGAGCAGTTCTTC.

V gene TRBV18 combines with J gene TRBJ2-2; 9 nucleotides line up with TRBD1. The germline V gene has CDR1 KGHSH and CDR2 LQKENI. The CDR3 covers 16 residues. The junction had 8 bases not matched to a gene; V was cut back by 5 bases and J by 4 bases. CDR3 sequence (DNA): TGTGCCAGCTCAACATTAGGACAGGGGATCACCGGGGAGCTGTTTTTT. Translated, it gives CASSTLGQGITGELFF.

This clone appeared a few times. The chain has TRBV20-1 and TRBJ1-2; TRBD1 is a possible D gene (5 bases). With 5 bases removed from V and 4 bases from J, the gap between germline ends came to 5 bases. Germline V lookup: CDR1 DFQATT, CDR2 SNEGSKA (reference sequence). The CDR3 sequence is 10 residues long. The CDR3 DNA reads as TGCAGTGCTGACAGCTATGGCTACACCTTC. Its protein is CSADSYGYTF.

The chain uses TRBV5-1 and TRBJ1-4; D is possibly TRBD1 (5 bases). The V and J ends lost 4 bases and 0 bases respectively, with 10 bases between them. The CDR3 covers 15 residues. In germline, CDR1 is SGHRS, CDR2 YFSETQ. In DNA, the CDR3 is TGCGCCAGCAGCAAGCAGGGTGCAACTAATGAAAAACTGTTTTTT. Encoded protein: CASSKQGATNEKLFF. The whole variable domain, remainder taken from reference TRBV5-1 and TRBJ1-4, is KAGVTQTPRYLIKTRGQQVTLSCSPISGHRSVSWYQQTPGQGLQFLFEYFSETQRNKGNFPGRFSGRQFSNSRSEMNVSTLELGDSALYLCASSKQGATNEKLFFGSGTQLSVL.

The chain recombines TRBV27 with TRBJ2-2, with 12 bases aligning to TRBD2. V lost 3 bases to trimming and J lost 10 bases; unmatched junction nucleotides: 3. Germline V CDR1 and CDR2: MNHEY, SMNVEV (reference sequence). The CDR3 spans 14 residues. The CDR3 bases are TGTGCCAGCAGTTTTGGACTAGCGGGAATGGAGCTGTTTTTT. This codes for CASSFGLAGMELFF.

This clone was seen a handful of times. The CDR3 loop is CASSQRAANNQPQHF. In nucleotides, the CDR3 is TGCGCCAGCAGCCAGAGGGCGGCCAACAATCAGCCCCAGCATTTT. The J gene is TRBJ1-5, the V gene TRBV4-1; D gene uncertain. V gave up 3 bases and J gave up 3 bases, with 12 bases separating them. The CDR3 extends over 15 amino acids. Germline CDR1 MGHRA, CDR2 YSYEKL.

V usage is TRBV4-1 and J usage is TRBJ2-5; 11 bases are a match to TRBD1. This CDR3 has 17 amino acids. V dropped 1 base and J dropped 5; count of bases not matched to a gene: 9. In germline, CDR1 is MGHRA, CDR2 YSYEKL. In nucleotides, the CDR3 is TGCGCCAGCAGCCAAGTAGGGACAGGGGGGAGGTTTGAGACCCAGTACTTC. It is translated as CASSQVGTGGRFETQYF.

The chain couples TRBV28 to TRBJ2-1; 11 nucleotides agree with TRBD2. The CDR3 extends over 17 amino acids. The J segment lost 4 bases and the V segment lost 6 bases, leaving 11 bases of the junction unmatched. Germline assignment: CDR1 MDHEN and CDR2 SYDVKM. CDR3 in amino acids: CASSLQLAGELYNEQFF. CDR3 DNA: TGTGCCAGCAGCCTCCAACTAGCGGGGGAACTATACAATGAGCAGTTCTTC.

The chain uses TRBV12-3 or TRBV12-4 and TRBJ1-2; 8 bases are shared with TRBD1. The CDR3 is 13 residues long. The V and J ends lost 5 bases and 5 bases, in that order; junction bases with no gene match: 4. The CDR3 nucleotides read TGTGCCAGCAGTCTAGACAGGGGTTATGGCTACACCTTC. Its protein is CASSLDRGYGYTF.

The chain uses TRBV4-1 and TRBJ2-3; 9 bases align to TRBD2. This CDR3 is built from 17 residues. V was clipped by 1 base and J by 4 bases; unmatched bases: 9. Germline values: CDR1 MGHRA, CDR2 YSYEKL. The CDR3 DNA reads TGCGCCAGCAGCCAAGGGTTCGGGACTAGCTTTGCAGATACGCAGTATTTT. It encodes CASSQGFGTSFADTQYF.

V gene TRBV12-5 combines with J gene TRBJ2-3; D is unresolved. This CDR3 region has 16 residues. With 4 bases removed from V and 4 bases from J, the gap between germline ends came to 18 bases. Germline CDR1 LGHNT, CDR2 FRNRAP. The CDR3 spells CASGSSLGPAADTQYF. The CDR3 bases are TGTGCTAGTGGTTCCTCGCTAGGCCCTGCGGCAGATACGCAGTATTTT.

Note on this clone: The identical CDR3 is also encoded by other nucleotide sequences in the sample. The chain carries TRBV18 and TRBJ2-7; D may be TRBD2 (8 bases). CDR1 and CDR2 (germline): KGHSH, LQKENI. Trimming took 3 bases from V and 3 from J, leaving 15 bases between them. CDR3 length: 15 residues. This CDR3 is CASSPGTRGLYEQYF. In nucleotides, the CDR3 is TGTGCCAGCTCACCCGGGACTAGGGGGCTCTACGAGCAGTACTTC.

This chain uses TRBV6-6 with TRBJ2-7; D is perhaps TRBD2 (6 bases). Per germline, CDR1 MNHNY and CDR2 SVGAGI (reference sequence). The CDR3 has 16 amino acids. V lost 2 bases and J 2 bases, leaving 16 bases between the germline ends. The CDR3 protein is CASSYTPEGGAYEQYF. CDR3 coding DNA: TGTGCCAGCAGTTACACCCCGGAGGGTGGGGCCTACGAGCAGTACTTC.

The rearrangement uses TRBV4-3 and TRBJ2-1, with TRBD2 matching over 8 bases. This CDR3 spans 15 amino acids. The trim removed 3 bases at V and 4 bases at J, leaving 5 bases unmatched. The germline V gene encodes CDR1 LGHNA and CDR2 YSLEER. CDR3 in DNA: TGCGCCAGCAGCCAGGAACTAGCGGTATACAATGAGCAGTTCTTC. This encodes CASSQELAVYNEQFF.